This entry is about one TCR beta chain. Its matching antigen is unknown. The data derive from a study of blood T cells in healthy people across ages. General observations from the study: Both higher diversity and more naive CD4+ cells marked long-lived donors when set against aged donors. Researchers judged that diversity estimates from one million T cells fell short of true values.

Combining a sample-barcoded 5' primer with a J-beta primer mix, a second PCR ran for 7 to 11 cycles. TCRdb re-derived calls from the 5' RACE reads in MiXCR, one entry per CDR3 protein. The table shows around 1,700,000 distinct CDR3 sequences, with roughly 27% occurring only once. Germline V gene sequence: CDR1 DFQATT, CDR2 SNEGSKA (reference sequence). J lost 5 bases, V lost 5 bases, and 9 bases had no gene match. The CDR3 totals 14 residues. The source material was blood. The chain employs TRBV20-1 and TRBJ2-7; TRBD1 aligns across 10 bases. The TCR sequence derives from a woman between 25 and 40 years old in good health. This CDR3 is CSADGQGGNDEQYF. CDR3 coding DNA: TGCAGTGCTGACGGACAGGGGGGAAACGACGAGCAGTACTTC.